This TCR beta chain derives from a study of type 1 and type 2 diabetes patients. This clonotype has only one observation. Amplification started from genomic DNA. The TCR beta CDR3 region was amplified using 30 forward and 13 reverse primers. TCRdb recomputed calls from the multiplex PCR reads with MiXCR, one row per CDR3 protein. The sample carries fewer than 350,000 distinct CDR3 sequences, more than 40% recorded once. The CDR3 consists of 14 residues. Germline V gene lookup returns CDR1 DFQATT and CDR2 SNEGSKA (reference sequence). The TCR was taken from a young man with type 2 diabetes. This chain connects TRBV20-1 to TRBJ2-5; D is possibly TRBD1 (6 bases). The J call may be in error: the DNA end matches TRBJ2-7 better. The sample taken for sequencing was peripheral blood mononuclear cells (PBMCs). CDR3 loop: CSASRGQSSYEQYF. CDR3 in DNA: TGCAGTGCTAGCCGAGGACAGAGCTCCTACGAGCAGTACTTC.